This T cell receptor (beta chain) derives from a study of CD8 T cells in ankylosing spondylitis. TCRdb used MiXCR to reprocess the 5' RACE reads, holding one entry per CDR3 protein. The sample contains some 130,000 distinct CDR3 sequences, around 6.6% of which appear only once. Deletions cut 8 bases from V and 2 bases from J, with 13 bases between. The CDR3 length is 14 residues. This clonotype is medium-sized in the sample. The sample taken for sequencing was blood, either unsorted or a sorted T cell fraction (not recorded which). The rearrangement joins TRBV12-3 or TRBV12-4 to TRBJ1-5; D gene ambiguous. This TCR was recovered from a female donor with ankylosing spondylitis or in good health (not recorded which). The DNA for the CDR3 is TGTGCCAGCGCTGCAATAAGCGGCAATCAGCCCCAGCATTTT. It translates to CASAAISGNQPQHF.